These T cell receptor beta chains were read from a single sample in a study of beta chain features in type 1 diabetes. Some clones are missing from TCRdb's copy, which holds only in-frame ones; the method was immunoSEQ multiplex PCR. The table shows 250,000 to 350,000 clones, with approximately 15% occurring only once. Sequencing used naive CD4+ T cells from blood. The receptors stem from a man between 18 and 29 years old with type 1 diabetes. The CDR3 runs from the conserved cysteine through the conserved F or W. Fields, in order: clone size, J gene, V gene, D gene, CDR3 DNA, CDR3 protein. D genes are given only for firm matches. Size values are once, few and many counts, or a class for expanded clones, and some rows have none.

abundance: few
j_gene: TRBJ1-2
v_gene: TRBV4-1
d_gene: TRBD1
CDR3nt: TGCGCCAGCCATCCCGGACAGGGGGCTGGTGGCTACACCTTC
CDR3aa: CASHPGQGAGGYTF

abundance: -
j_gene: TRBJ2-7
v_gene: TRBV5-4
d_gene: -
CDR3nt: TGTGCCAGCAGCCCTCCGCCCCGGGACACCTACGAGCAGTACTTC
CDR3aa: CASSPPPRDTYEQYF

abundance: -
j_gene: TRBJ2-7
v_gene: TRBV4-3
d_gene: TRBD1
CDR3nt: TGCGCCAGCAGCCAAGAACTAACAGGGGAGCTTGCCTACGAGCAGTACTTC
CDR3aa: CASSQELTGELAYEQYF

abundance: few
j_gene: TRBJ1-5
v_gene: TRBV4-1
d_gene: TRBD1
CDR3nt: TGCGCCAGCAGCCAGGATACAGGGGGCGGGGAGCCCCAGCATTTT
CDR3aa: CASSQDTGGGEPQHF

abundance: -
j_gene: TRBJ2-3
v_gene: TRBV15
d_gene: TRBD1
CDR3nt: TGTGCCACCAGCAGTGGGACAGCAACAGATACGCAGTATTTT
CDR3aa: CATSSGTATDTQYF

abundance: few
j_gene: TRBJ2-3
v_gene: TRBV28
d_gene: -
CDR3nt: TGTGCCAGCAACCCCCCAGGGGGCACAGATACGCAGTATTTT
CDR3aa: CASNPPGGTDTQYF

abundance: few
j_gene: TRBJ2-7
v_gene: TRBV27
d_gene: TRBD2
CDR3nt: TGTGCCAGCAGTCTGAGGGCTAGCGGGGGATCCCTCCACTTC
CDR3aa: CASSLRASGGSLHF

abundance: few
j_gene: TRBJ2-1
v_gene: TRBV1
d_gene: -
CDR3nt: TGCACCAGCAGCCACCCTACCTACCGGTACTCCTACAATGAGCAGTTCTTC
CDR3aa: CTSSHPTYRYSYNEQFF

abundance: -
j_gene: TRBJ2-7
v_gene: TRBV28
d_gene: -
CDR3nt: TGTGCCAGCAGCTCAGGCTACGAGCAGTACTTC
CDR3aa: CASSSGYEQYF

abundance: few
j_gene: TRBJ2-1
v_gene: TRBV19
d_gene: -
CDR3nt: TGTGCCAGTAGTATGCTAGCGCGAACTGGGGATGAGCAGTTCTTC
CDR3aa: CASSMLARTGDEQFF

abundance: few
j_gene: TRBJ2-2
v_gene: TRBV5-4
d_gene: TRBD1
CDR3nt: TGTGCCAGCAGCTTACCTACCGGGACAGGGAGGACCGGGGAGCTGTTTTTT
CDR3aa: CASSLPTGTGRTGELFF

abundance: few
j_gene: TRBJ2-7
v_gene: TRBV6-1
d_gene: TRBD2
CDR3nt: TGTGCCAGCCGGGGACTAGCGGGAATTGACGAGCAGTACTTC
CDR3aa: CASRGLAGIDEQYF

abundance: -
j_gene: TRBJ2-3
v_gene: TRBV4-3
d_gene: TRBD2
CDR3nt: TGCGCCAGCAGCCAGAGCGGGGCGCGGGGAGATACGCAGTATTTT
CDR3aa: CASSQSGARGDTQYF

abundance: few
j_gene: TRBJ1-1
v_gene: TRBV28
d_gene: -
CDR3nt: TGTGCCAGCAGGGTACCGGGACTTCAGACTGAAGCTTTCTTT
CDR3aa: CASRVPGLQTEAFF

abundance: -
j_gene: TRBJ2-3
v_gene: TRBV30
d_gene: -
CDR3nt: TGTGCCTGGTCGCGTTCCAATACGCAGTATTTT
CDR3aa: CAWSRSNTQYF

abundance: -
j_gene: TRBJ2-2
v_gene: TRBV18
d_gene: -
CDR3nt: TGTGCCAGCTCACCATCCATGGTCAGGGCGAACACCGGGGAGCTGTTTTTT
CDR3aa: CASSPSMVRANTGELFF

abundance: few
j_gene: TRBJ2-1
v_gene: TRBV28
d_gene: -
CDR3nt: TGTGCCAGCAGTACTCCTATGAGCTCCTACAATGAGCAGTTCTTC
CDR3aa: CASSTPMSSYNEQFF

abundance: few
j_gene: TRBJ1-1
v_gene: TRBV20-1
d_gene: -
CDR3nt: TGCAGTGGTCCAATGAACACTGAAGCTTTCTTT
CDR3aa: CSGPMNTEAFF

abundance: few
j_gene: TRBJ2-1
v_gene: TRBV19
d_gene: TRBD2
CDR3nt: TGTGCCAGTGCAAACTCGCGGGAGCACCACAATGAGCAGTTCTTC
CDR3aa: CASANSREHHNEQFF

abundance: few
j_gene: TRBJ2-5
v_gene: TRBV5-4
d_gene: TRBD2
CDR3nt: TGTGCCAGCAGCTTGGTTTCTAGCGGGCAAGAGACCCAGTACTTC
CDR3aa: CASSLVSSGQETQYF

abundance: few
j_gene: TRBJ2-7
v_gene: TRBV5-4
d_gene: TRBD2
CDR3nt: TGTGCCAGCAGTTCTAGCGGGAATTCCTACGAGCAGTACTTC
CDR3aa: CASSSSGNSYEQYF

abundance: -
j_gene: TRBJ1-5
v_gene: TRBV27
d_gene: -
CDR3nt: TGTGCCAGCAGTTTATTAGGGCGGGGAGGGGATCAGCCCCAGCATTTT
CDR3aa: CASSLLGRGGDQPQHF

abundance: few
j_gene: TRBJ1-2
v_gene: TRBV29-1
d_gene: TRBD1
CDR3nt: TGCAGCGTAGGACAGGGTCGTGACTATGGCTACACCTTC
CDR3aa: CSVGQGRDYGYTF

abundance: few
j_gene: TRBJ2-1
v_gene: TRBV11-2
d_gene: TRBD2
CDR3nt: TGTGCCAGCAGCCTCTCGACTAGCGGGAGGTTAAACGAGCAGTTCTTC
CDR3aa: CASSLSTSGRLNEQFF

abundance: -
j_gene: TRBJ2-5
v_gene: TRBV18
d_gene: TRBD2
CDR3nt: TGTGCCAGCTCACCACTAGCGGGGCACGTGGAAGAGACCCAGTACTTC
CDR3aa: CASSPLAGHVEETQYF

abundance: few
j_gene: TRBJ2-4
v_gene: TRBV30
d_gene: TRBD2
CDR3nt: TGTGCCTGGAGTGTGGGAGGGTCGGGCAAAAACATTCAGTACTTC
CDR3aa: CAWSVGGSGKNIQYF

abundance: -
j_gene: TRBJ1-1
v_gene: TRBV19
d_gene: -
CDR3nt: TGTGCCAGCTCTCGGGGGAGGGTTGAGAGCACTGAAGCTTTCTTT
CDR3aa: CASSRGRVESTEAFF

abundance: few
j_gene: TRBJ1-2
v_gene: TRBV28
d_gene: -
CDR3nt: TGTGCCAGCAGTGGTACGGACATCTATGGCTACACCTTC
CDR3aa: CASSGTDIYGYTF

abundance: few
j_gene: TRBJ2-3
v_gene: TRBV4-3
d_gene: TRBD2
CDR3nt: TGCGCCAGCAGCCAAGGAACCCCTAGCGGGGTGCCCACAGATACGCAGTATTTT
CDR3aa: CASSQGTPSGVPTDTQYF

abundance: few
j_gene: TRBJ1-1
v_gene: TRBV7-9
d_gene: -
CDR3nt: TGTGCCAGCAGCTTCCTCCCCCGGGACACTGAAGCTTTCTTT
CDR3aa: CASSFLPRDTEAFF

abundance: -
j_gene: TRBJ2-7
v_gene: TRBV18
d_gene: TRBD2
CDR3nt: TGTGCCAGCTCTCCTCCTTCAGCTAGCGGGGGGCGAGAGCAGTACTTC
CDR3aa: CASSPPSASGGREQYF

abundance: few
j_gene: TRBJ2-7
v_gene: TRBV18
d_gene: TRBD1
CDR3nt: TGTGCCAGCTCACTCGACAGGGGAAAAGAGTACTTC
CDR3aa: CASSLDRGKEYF

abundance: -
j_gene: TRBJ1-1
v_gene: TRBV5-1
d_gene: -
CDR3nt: TGCGCCAGCAGCCTAGGGAGGAACACTGAAGCTTTCTTT
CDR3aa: CASSLGRNTEAFF

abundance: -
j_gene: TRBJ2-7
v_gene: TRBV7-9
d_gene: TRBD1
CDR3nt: TGTGCCAGCAGCCCCATGGGACAGGCGGTTATGCAGTACTTC
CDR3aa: CASSPMGQAVMQYF

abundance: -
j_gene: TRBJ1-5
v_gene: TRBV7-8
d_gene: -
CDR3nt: TGTGCCAGCAGCTTAGCGTCGCCATCGGCGGGGCTGCAGCCCCAGCATTTT
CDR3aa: CASSLASPSAGLQPQHF

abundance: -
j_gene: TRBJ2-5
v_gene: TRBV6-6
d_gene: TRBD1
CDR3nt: TGTGCCAGCAGTGCCGACAGGGGGAGGGAGACCCAGTACTTC
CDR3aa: CASSADRGRETQYF

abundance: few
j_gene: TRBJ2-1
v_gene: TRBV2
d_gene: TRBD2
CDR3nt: TGTGCCAGCAAATTACTAGCGGATTACAATGAGCAGTTCTTC
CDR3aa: CASKLLADYNEQFF

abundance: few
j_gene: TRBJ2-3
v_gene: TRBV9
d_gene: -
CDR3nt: TGTGCCAGCAGCGTAATAGCCAGCTTCACAGATACGCAGTATTTT
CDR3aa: CASSVIASFTDTQYF

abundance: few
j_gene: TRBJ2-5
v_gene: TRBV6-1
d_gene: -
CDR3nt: TGTGCCAGCAACAGGGAGGAGACCCAGTACTTC
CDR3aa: CASNREETQYF

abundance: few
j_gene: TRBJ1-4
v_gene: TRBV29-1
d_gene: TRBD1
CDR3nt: TGCAGCGTTATTACAGGGGGCGGGGGAAGTGAAAAACTGTTTTTT
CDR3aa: CSVITGGGGSEKLFF

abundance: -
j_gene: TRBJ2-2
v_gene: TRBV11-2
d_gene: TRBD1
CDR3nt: TGTGCCAGCAACGCGGACAGGGGGGCCGGGGAGCTGTTTTTT
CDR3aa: CASNADRGAGELFF

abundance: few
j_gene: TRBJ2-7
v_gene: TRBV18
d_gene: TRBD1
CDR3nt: TGTGCCAGCTCCCCTTATAGGGACAGATTCTACGAGCAGTACTTC
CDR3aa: CASSPYRDRFYEQYF

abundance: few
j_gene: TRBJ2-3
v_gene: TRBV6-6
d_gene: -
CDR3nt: TGTGCCAGCAGTGGCCCCCAGCGGGCAGATACGCAGTATTTT
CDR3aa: CASSGPQRADTQYF